These T cell receptor beta chains were read from a single sample in a study of OX40 agonist ivuxolimab in advanced cancers. Method: immunoSEQ multiplex PCR; TCRdb's copy keeps in-frame clones and lacks some. Of some 50,000 clones detected, 88% appear once; the ten largest clones hold roughly 56%. The specimen was CD4+ or CD8+ T cells sorted from blood, collected in a trial of the OX40 agonist ivuxolimab. All receptors come from an adult with an advanced solid tumor such as melanoma, head and neck, liver or kidney cancer. CDR3s include the opening cysteine and the closing phenylalanine or tryptophan. The order of the fields is J gene, clone size, V gene, D gene, CDR3 DNA, CDR3 protein. A D gene is named only where the DNA matches it firmly. Clone size, where shown, is once, few, many, or a class for clones that have expanded.

j_call: TRBJ2-7
clone_size: NA
v_call: TRBV7-2
d_call: NA
cdr3_nt: TGTGCCAGCAGCTTACGTGCGGCCTCCTACGAGCAGTACTTC
cdr3_aa: CASSLRAASYEQYF

j_call: TRBJ1-1
clone_size: NA
v_call: TRBV10-3
d_call: TRBD1
cdr3_nt: TGTGCCATCAGGGGGGACAGGGAAGGGACTGAAGCTTTCTTT
cdr3_aa: CAIRGDREGTEAFF

j_call: TRBJ1-5
clone_size: NA
v_call: TRBV29-1
d_call: NA
cdr3_nt: TGCAGCGTTGAACAGGGAAAGGATCAGCCCCAGCATTTT
cdr3_aa: CSVEQGKDQPQHF

j_call: TRBJ2-7
clone_size: NA
v_call: TRBV6-1
d_call: NA
cdr3_nt: TGTGCCAGCAGTATGATCTCCTACGAGCAGTACTTC
cdr3_aa: CASSMISYEQYF

j_call: TRBJ2-1
clone_size: NA
v_call: TRBV5-1
d_call: TRBD2
cdr3_nt: TGCGCCAGCAGCGGCGGGACTAGCGGGAGCTCCTACAATGAGCAGTTCTTC
cdr3_aa: CASSGGTSGSSYNEQFF

j_call: TRBJ2-7
clone_size: NA
v_call: TRBV6-5
d_call: NA
cdr3_nt: TGTGCCAGCAGTGAGGACGGAGGGAAGTACTTC
cdr3_aa: CASSEDGGKYF

j_call: TRBJ1-3
clone_size: NA
v_call: TRBV5-4
d_call: TRBD1
cdr3_nt: TGTGCCAGCAGCTTGCCGGGACAGGGGGCGTCTGGAAACACCATATATTTT
cdr3_aa: CASSLPGQGASGNTIYF

j_call: TRBJ2-1
clone_size: NA
v_call: TRBV15
d_call: NA
cdr3_nt: TGTGCCACCAGCAGAGCAGGGGCCCGGCAGTTCTTC
cdr3_aa: CATSRAGARQFF

j_call: TRBJ1-4
clone_size: NA
v_call: TRBV5-1
d_call: TRBD1
cdr3_nt: TGCGCCAGCAGCTTCGGGACAGGGGGCGATGAAAAACTGTTTTTT
cdr3_aa: CASSFGTGGDEKLFF

j_call: TRBJ2-7
clone_size: NA
v_call: TRBV7-8
d_call: NA
cdr3_nt: TGTGCCAGCAGCTTAAGTCAGACCTACGAGCAGTACTTC
cdr3_aa: CASSLSQTYEQYF

j_call: TRBJ2-7
clone_size: NA
v_call: TRBV7-6
d_call: NA
cdr3_nt: TGTGCCAGCAGCTTGCAACAGGGAACCTACGAGCAGTACTTC
cdr3_aa: CASSLQQGTYEQYF

j_call: TRBJ2-7
clone_size: NA
v_call: TRBV21-1
d_call: NA
cdr3_nt: TGTGCCAGCAGCAATAGGCGGGAGAGGAACGAGCAGTACTTC
cdr3_aa: CASSNRRERNEQYF

j_call: TRBJ2-7
clone_size: few
v_call: TRBV13
d_call: TRBD1
cdr3_nt: TGTGCCAGCAGCTCCGGACAGGGTGACTTTACCTACGAGCAGTACTTC
cdr3_aa: CASSSGQGDFTYEQYF

j_call: TRBJ2-5
clone_size: NA
v_call: TRBV30
d_call: NA
cdr3_nt: TGTGCCTGGAGTGTTGGGGCGGACTTTGGGACCCAGTACTTC
cdr3_aa: CAWSVGADFGTQYF

j_call: TRBJ2-3
clone_size: once
v_call: TRBV11-2
d_call: TRBD1
cdr3_nt: TGTGCCAGCAGCCGTTGGGACAGAAACCCTCGCACAGATACGCAGTATTTT
cdr3_aa: CASSRWDRNPRTDTQYF

j_call: TRBJ2-1
clone_size: NA
v_call: TRBV7-3
d_call: NA
cdr3_nt: TGTGCCAGCAGCTTACGTCTGAGCTCCTACAATGAGCAGTTCTTC
cdr3_aa: CASSLRLSSYNEQFF

j_call: TRBJ2-2
clone_size: NA
v_call: TRBV7-9
d_call: NA
cdr3_nt: TGTGCCAGCAGCTTAGCGGGGGCCCGGGAGCTGTTTTTT
cdr3_aa: CASSLAGARELFF

j_call: TRBJ1-5
clone_size: NA
v_call: TRBV28
d_call: NA
cdr3_nt: TGTGCCAGCAGTAATAGCAATCAGCCCCAGCATTTT
cdr3_aa: CASSNSNQPQHF

j_call: TRBJ1-5
clone_size: NA
v_call: TRBV6-5
d_call: NA
cdr3_nt: TGTGCCAGCGGGGGATTATGGCCCCAGCATTTT
cdr3_aa: CASGGLWPQHF

j_call: TRBJ2-1
clone_size: NA
v_call: TRBV5-4
d_call: NA
cdr3_nt: TGTGCCAGCAGCTTTGGGGGGAGCTCCTACAATGAGCAGTTCTTC
cdr3_aa: CASSFGGSSYNEQFF

j_call: TRBJ2-3
clone_size: NA
v_call: TRBV2
d_call: NA
cdr3_nt: TGTGCCAGCAGTGTTTGGGCAAGGCAACCCCCTCCCACAGATACGCAGTATTTT
cdr3_aa: CASSVWARQPPPTDTQYF

j_call: TRBJ1-2
clone_size: NA
v_call: TRBV27
d_call: TRBD1
cdr3_nt: TGTGCCAGCAGTCCGTTCCAGGGGGATGGCTACACCTTC
cdr3_aa: CASSPFQGDGYTF

j_call: TRBJ1-1
clone_size: NA
v_call: TRBV29-1
d_call: NA
cdr3_nt: TGCACCAAATCAGGGGATCTGAACACTGAAGCTTTCTTT
cdr3_aa: CTKSGDLNTEAFF

j_call: TRBJ2-7
clone_size: NA
v_call: TRBV6-5
d_call: NA
cdr3_nt: TGTGCCAGCAGTTACGGGGGAGAGGGTTCCTACGAGCAGTACTTC
cdr3_aa: CASSYGGEGSYEQYF

j_call: TRBJ1-5
clone_size: NA
v_call: TRBV5-5
d_call: NA
cdr3_nt: TGTGCCAGCAGCGGGGGACTTCTGGGCAATCAGCCCCAGCATTTT
cdr3_aa: CASSGGLLGNQPQHF

j_call: TRBJ2-5
clone_size: NA
v_call: TRBV14
d_call: NA
cdr3_nt: TGTGCCAGCAGCCAAGAGGGAGGTTACGGGGGAAGGAAGACCCAGTACTTC
cdr3_aa: CASSQEGGYGGRKTQYF

j_call: TRBJ2-7
clone_size: once
v_call: TRBV5-1
d_call: TRBD2
cdr3_nt: TGCGCCAGCAGGACTAGCGGTTACGAGCAGTACTTC
cdr3_aa: CASRTSGYEQYF

j_call: TRBJ1-3
clone_size: NA
v_call: TRBV21-1
d_call: NA
cdr3_nt: TGTGCCAGCAGCGTAGCTGAGTCCCTCTCTGGAAACACCATATATTTT
cdr3_aa: CASSVAESLSGNTIYF

j_call: TRBJ2-6
clone_size: NA
v_call: TRBV19
d_call: NA
cdr3_nt: TGTGCCGTAGAGGCTTCTGGGGCCAACGTCCTGACTTTC
cdr3_aa: CAVEASGANVLTF

j_call: TRBJ2-3
clone_size: NA
v_call: TRBV29-1
d_call: NA
cdr3_nt: TGCAGCGTCGGGAGCCCTAGCACAGATACGCAGTATTTT
cdr3_aa: CSVGSPSTDTQYF

j_call: TRBJ2-4
clone_size: NA
v_call: TRBV18
d_call: TRBD2
cdr3_nt: TGTGCCAGCTCACCTTTTGTTCCCCGCGGGGGAGACATTCAGTACTTC
cdr3_aa: CASSPFVPRGGDIQYF

j_call: TRBJ1-3
clone_size: once
v_call: TRBV7-9
d_call: NA
cdr3_nt: TGTGCCAGCAGCCTAGACATGGACTCTGGAAACACCATATATTTT
cdr3_aa: CASSLDMDSGNTIYF

j_call: TRBJ1-1
clone_size: NA
v_call: TRBV4-3
d_call: NA
cdr3_nt: TGCGCCAGCAGCCAAGACCCACGGGAGGGCGGCACTGAAGCTTTCTTT
cdr3_aa: CASSQDPREGGTEAFF

j_call: TRBJ1-1
clone_size: NA
v_call: TRBV19
d_call: TRBD1
cdr3_nt: TGTGCCACCCATAGGACCGGACAGGGGACTGAAGCTTTCTTT
cdr3_aa: CATHRTGQGTEAFF

j_call: TRBJ1-4
clone_size: NA
v_call: TRBV18
d_call: NA
cdr3_nt: TGTGCCAGCTCATTGACGGTGGGACTTGATGAAAAACTGTTTTTT
cdr3_aa: CASSLTVGLDEKLFF

j_call: TRBJ2-6
clone_size: NA
v_call: TRBV5-4
d_call: NA
cdr3_nt: TGTGCCAGCAGCTTGGGGGTAACGGGGGCCAACGTCCTGACTTTC
cdr3_aa: CASSLGVTGANVLTF

j_call: TRBJ2-1
clone_size: NA
v_call: TRBV9
d_call: TRBD2
cdr3_nt: TGTGCCAGCAGCGTCGGACTAGCGGGCTACAATGAGCAGTTCTTC
cdr3_aa: CASSVGLAGYNEQFF